This T cell receptor beta chain was identified during a study of cytomegalovirus exposure and HLA in healthy donors. Study-level findings and limits: In a later analysis, several top co-occurrence clusters appeared linked to parvovirus B19, influenza, CMV and Epstein-Barr virus.

Primers: 60 Vbeta forward and 13 Jbeta reverse. The protocol was immunoSEQ multiplex PCR, while the TCRdb copy is restricted to in-frame clones and leaves out a portion. The sample table sets out roughly 50,000 clones. Notes on this clone: The antigen is unknown.

The receptor comes from a man between 40 and 49 years old in good health and CMV-seropositive. The sample comprised PBMCs.

The CDR3 nucleotides are TGTGCCAGCAGCTTAGGAGGGTGGCAGTACTTC. It specifies CASSLGGWQYF. This chain uses TRBV7-2 with TRBJ2-7; D might be TRBD2 (5 bases). CDR1 SGHTA and CDR2 FQGNSA come from the germline V gene. The CDR3 sequence is 11 residues long. V shed 1 base and J shed 9 bases, with 7 bases lying between them.